Included here is one T cell receptor (beta chain) sequence, with context. What this receptor recognizes is not known. Base qualities are not recorded, but no much larger clone differs from it by a single base. This entry is derived from a study of T cell changes during pregnancy in multiple sclerosis (dated by TCRdb to the late 2010s). Notes on the research overall: The study examined how the T cell repertoire changed over the course of pregnancy in women with multiple sclerosis.

Receptor amplification or capture employed the immunoSEQ multiplex PCR assay. TCRdb provides this immuneACCESS table in a form limited to in-frame rearrangements. Some clones are lacking; in checked studies, under half of them reflect an unresolved V gene, and why the rest are absent is not known. The sample records about 58,000 clones, about 90% of which are singletons. The ten largest make up almost 0.5% of the sample. The CDR3 numbers 12 residues from cysteine through phenylalanine. Just CDR3 DNA is preserved here, 36 bases in frame from base 1. The receptor's source is a female donor in good health, enrolled as a control in a pregnancy study. Recombination connected TRBV12-1 to TRBJ2-1; the table's D gene call, TRBD1, was not cross checked with the DNA. TRBV12-1 is an annotated pseudogene. Sequenced here: CD4+ T cells from peripheral blood mononuclear cells, sampled after pregnancy. The DNA is TGTGCCAGCAGCCCAAGGGGATTCGAGCAGTTCTTC. This translates into CASSPRGFEQFF.